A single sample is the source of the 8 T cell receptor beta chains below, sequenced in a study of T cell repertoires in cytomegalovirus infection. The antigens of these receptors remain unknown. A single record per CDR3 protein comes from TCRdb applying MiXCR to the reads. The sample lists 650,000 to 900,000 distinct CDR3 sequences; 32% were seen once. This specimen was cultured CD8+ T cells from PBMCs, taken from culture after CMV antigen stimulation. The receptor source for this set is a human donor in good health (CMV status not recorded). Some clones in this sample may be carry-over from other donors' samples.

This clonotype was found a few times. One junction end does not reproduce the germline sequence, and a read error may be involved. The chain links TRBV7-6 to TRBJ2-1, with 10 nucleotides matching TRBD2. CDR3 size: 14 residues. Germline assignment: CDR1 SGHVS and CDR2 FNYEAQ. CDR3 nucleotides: TGTGCCAGCAGCATAGCGGGGGGTGTCGATGAGCAGTTCTTC. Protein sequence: CASSIAGGVDEQFF.

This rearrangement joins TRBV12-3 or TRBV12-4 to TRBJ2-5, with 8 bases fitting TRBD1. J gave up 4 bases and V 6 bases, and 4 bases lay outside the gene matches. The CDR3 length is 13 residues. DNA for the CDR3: TGTGCCAGCAGGACAGGGGCGGGAGAGACCCAGTACTTC. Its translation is CASRTGAGETQYF.

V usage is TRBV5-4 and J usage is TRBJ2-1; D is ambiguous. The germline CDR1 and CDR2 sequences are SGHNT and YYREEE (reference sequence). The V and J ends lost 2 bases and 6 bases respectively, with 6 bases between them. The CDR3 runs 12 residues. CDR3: CASSFLINEQFF. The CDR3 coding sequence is TGTGCCAGCAGCTTCCTTATCAATGAGCAGTTCTTC.

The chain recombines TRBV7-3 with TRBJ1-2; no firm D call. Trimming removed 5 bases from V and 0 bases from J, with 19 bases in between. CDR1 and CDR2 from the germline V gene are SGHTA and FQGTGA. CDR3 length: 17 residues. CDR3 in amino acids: CASSQREGLFSNYGYTF. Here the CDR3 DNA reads TGTGCCAGCAGCCAGCGGGAGGGTCTCTTTTCTAACTATGGCTACACCTTC. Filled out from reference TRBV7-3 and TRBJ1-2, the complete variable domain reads GAGVSQTPSNKVTEKGKYVELRCDPISGHTALYWYRQSLGQGPEFLIYFQGTGAADDSGLPNDRFFAVRPEGSVSTLKIQRTERGDSAVYLCASSQREGLFSNYGYTFGSGTRLTVV.

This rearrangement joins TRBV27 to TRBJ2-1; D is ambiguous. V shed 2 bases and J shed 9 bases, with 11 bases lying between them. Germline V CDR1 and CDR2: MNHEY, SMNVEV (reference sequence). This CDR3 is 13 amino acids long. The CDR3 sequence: CASSLRVGIEQFF. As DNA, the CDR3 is TGTGCCAGCAGTTTAAGGGTCGGCATTGAGCAGTTCTTC.

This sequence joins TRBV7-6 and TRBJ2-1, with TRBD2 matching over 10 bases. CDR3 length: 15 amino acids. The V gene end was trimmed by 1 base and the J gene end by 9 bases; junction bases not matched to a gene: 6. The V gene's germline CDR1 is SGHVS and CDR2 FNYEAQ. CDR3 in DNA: TGTGCCAGCAGCTTAGTGATCCAGCGGGGGGGTGAGCAGTTCTTC. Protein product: CASSLVIQRGGEQFF.

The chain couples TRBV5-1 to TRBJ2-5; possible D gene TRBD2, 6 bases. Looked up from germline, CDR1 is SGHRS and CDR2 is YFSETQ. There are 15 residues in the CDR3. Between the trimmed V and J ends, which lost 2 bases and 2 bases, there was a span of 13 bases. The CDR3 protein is CASSFLPGAQETQYF. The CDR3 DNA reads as TGCGCCAGCAGCTTCCTTCCGGGAGCACAAGAGACCCAGTACTTC. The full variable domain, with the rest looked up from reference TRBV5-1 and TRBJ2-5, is KAGVTQTPRYLIKTRGQQVTLSCSPISGHRSVSWYQQTPGQGLQFLFEYFSETQRNKGNFPGRFSGRQFSNSRSEMNVSTLELGDSALYLCASSFLPGAQETQYFGPGTRLLVL.

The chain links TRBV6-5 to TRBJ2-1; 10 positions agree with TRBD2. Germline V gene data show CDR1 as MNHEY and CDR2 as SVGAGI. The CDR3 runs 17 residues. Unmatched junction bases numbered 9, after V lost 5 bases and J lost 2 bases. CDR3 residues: CASSPASSGGAYNEQFF. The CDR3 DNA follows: TGTGCCAGCAGTCCCGCCTCAAGCGGGGGGGCCTACAATGAGCAGTTCTTC.